The rows below give T cell receptor beta chains drawn from one sample of a study of identical twins. TCRdb reprocessed the 5' RACE reads with MiXCR, giving one entry per CDR3 protein. The table includes hundreds of thousands of distinct CDR3 sequences, roughly 6% detected once. The sequenced sample was naive T cells sorted from blood. Receptor source: a man aged 18-30 years in good health. Each CDR3 is given with its conserved first and last residue. Each record gives: CDR3 length, J gene, V gene, D gene, clone size, CDR3 DNA, CDR3 protein. A D gene is named only where the DNA matches it firmly. A clone size is listed for some rows: how often the clone was seen (once, few, many), or a class if it is expanded.

len: 12
j_gene: TRBJ2-5
v_gene: TRBV12-3/TRBV12-4
d_gene: -
abundance: many
CDR3nt: TGTGCCAGCCGCCAGGGGTGGGAGACCCAGTACTTC
CDR3aa: CASRQGWETQYF

len: 14
j_gene: TRBJ1-2
v_gene: TRBV12-3/TRBV12-4
d_gene: -
abundance: many
CDR3nt: TGTGCCAGCAGCAGAGACAGGAAATCCTATGGCTACACCTTC
CDR3aa: CASSRDRKSYGYTF

len: 15
j_gene: TRBJ2-7
v_gene: TRBV28
d_gene: -
abundance: few
CDR3nt: TGTGCCAGCAGTCAGCGATGGGGGTTATCCTACGAGCAGTACTTC
CDR3aa: CASSQRWGLSYEQYF

len: 12
j_gene: TRBJ2-3
v_gene: TRBV5-1
d_gene: -
abundance: many
CDR3nt: TGCGCCAGCAGCTTGTGGACAGATACGCAGTATTTT
CDR3aa: CASSLWTDTQYF

len: 12
j_gene: TRBJ1-1
v_gene: TRBV29-1
d_gene: TRBD1
abundance: many
CDR3nt: TGCAGCGGTGGACAGGGGAACACTGAAGCTTTCTTT
CDR3aa: CSGGQGNTEAFF

len: 14
j_gene: TRBJ2-1
v_gene: TRBV12-3/TRBV12-4
d_gene: TRBD2
abundance: few
CDR3nt: TGTGCCAGCAGTTTAGAGCGCCTAGCGGGAGAGCAGTTCTTC
CDR3aa: CASSLERLAGEQFF

len: 18
j_gene: TRBJ2-1
v_gene: TRBV12-3/TRBV12-4
d_gene: TRBD2
abundance: many
CDR3nt: TGTGCCAGCAGCCCTCCATTTGGGAGGACTAGCGGGATGACTGAGCAGTTCTTC
CDR3aa: CASSPPFGRTSGMTEQFF

len: 15
j_gene: TRBJ1-1
v_gene: TRBV7-3
d_gene: TRBD1
abundance: many
CDR3nt: TGTGCCAGCAGTTATGGACAGGGGTATGAGACTGAAGCTTTCTTT
CDR3aa: CASSYGQGYETEAFF

len: 16
j_gene: TRBJ2-7
v_gene: TRBV7-2
d_gene: TRBD2
abundance: many
CDR3nt: TGTGCCAGCAGCTTAGAATACGGGAGGGCCGACTACGAGCAGTACTTC
CDR3aa: CASSLEYGRADYEQYF

len: 13
j_gene: TRBJ2-1
v_gene: TRBV19
d_gene: -
abundance: -
CDR3nt: TGTGCCAGTAGTGCAATACCACGTCGTGAACAGTTCTTC
CDR3aa: CASSAIPRREQFF

len: 15
j_gene: TRBJ2-7
v_gene: TRBV20-1
d_gene: TRBD1
abundance: many
CDR3nt: TGCAGTGCTAGAGATGACCTAAGGGGGCTACGAGGGCAGTACTTC
CDR3aa: CSARDDLRGLRGQYF

len: 17
j_gene: TRBJ2-1
v_gene: TRBV12-3/TRBV12-4
d_gene: TRBD2
abundance: many
CDR3nt: TGTGCCAGCAGTTTAGGCGCGGCTAGCGGGCGATACAATGAGCAGTTCTTC
CDR3aa: CASSLGAASGRYNEQFF

len: 11
j_gene: TRBJ1-1
v_gene: TRBV29-1
d_gene: -
abundance: many
CDR3nt: TGCAGCGTTGGGACGCCAGGAGAAGCTTTCTTT
CDR3aa: CSVGTPGEAFF

len: 15
j_gene: TRBJ1-5
v_gene: TRBV30
d_gene: TRBD1
abundance: -
CDR3nt: TGTGCCTGGAGTGGCGGGACAGTGAAGTATCAGCCCCAGCATTTT
CDR3aa: CAWSGGTVKYQPQHF

len: 16
j_gene: TRBJ1-1
v_gene: TRBV18
d_gene: -
abundance: few
CDR3nt: TGTGCCAGCTCCCAACACCCGGGGGGCTGGGACACTGAAGCTTTCTTT
CDR3aa: CASSQHPGGWDTEAFF

len: 15
j_gene: TRBJ2-2
v_gene: TRBV5-1
d_gene: -
abundance: many
CDR3nt: TGCGCCAGCAGCTTGGACAGATCTTACACCGGGGAGCTGTTTTTT
CDR3aa: CASSLDRSYTGELFF

len: 16
j_gene: TRBJ2-1
v_gene: TRBV12-3/TRBV12-4
d_gene: TRBD2
abundance: many
CDR3nt: TGTGCCAGCAGTCCGCTCCTAGCGGGATATATCAATGAGCAGTTCTTC
CDR3aa: CASSPLLAGYINEQFF

len: 14
j_gene: TRBJ1-1
v_gene: TRBV7-2
d_gene: -
abundance: few
CDR3nt: TGTGCCAGCAGCCCGGTCGGGAGGAGTACTGAAGCTTTCTTT
CDR3aa: CASSPVGRSTEAFF

len: 13
j_gene: TRBJ2-2
v_gene: TRBV29-1
d_gene: -
abundance: many
CDR3nt: TGCAGCGTTGGAGATGGGGTTACCGGGGAGCTGTTTTTT
CDR3aa: CSVGDGVTGELFF

len: 14
j_gene: TRBJ2-2
v_gene: TRBV5-1
d_gene: -
abundance: -
CDR3nt: TGCGCCAGCAGCTTGGCGTGGCGGGACGGGGAGCTGTTTTTT
CDR3aa: CASSLAWRDGELFF

len: 15
j_gene: TRBJ2-7
v_gene: TRBV11-2
d_gene: -
abundance: many
CDR3nt: TGTGCCAGCAGCTTAGGCAGCGGCCCCCCCTACGAGCAGTACTTC
CDR3aa: CASSLGSGPPYEQYF

len: 16
j_gene: TRBJ2-1
v_gene: TRBV12-3/TRBV12-4
d_gene: -
abundance: few
CDR3nt: TGTGCCAGCAGCTTAGGGGCGGGAAGTGCCTACAATGAGCAGTTCTTC
CDR3aa: CASSLGAGSAYNEQFF

len: 14
j_gene: TRBJ2-3
v_gene: TRBV7-9
d_gene: -
abundance: many
CDR3nt: TGCGCCAGCAGCTTGGGACGGAGCACAGATACGCAGTATTTT
CDR3aa: CASSLGRSTDTQYF

len: 16
j_gene: TRBJ2-3
v_gene: TRBV28
d_gene: TRBD1
abundance: many
CDR3nt: TGTGCCAGCAGTTTCCTAGACAGGGTTAGCACAGATACGCAGTATTTT
CDR3aa: CASSFLDRVSTDTQYF

len: 17
j_gene: TRBJ2-5
v_gene: TRBV6-1
d_gene: TRBD1
abundance: -
CDR3nt: TGTGCCAGCAGATGGGGGACAGGGTTTGGGGTCCAAGAGACCCAGTACTTC
CDR3aa: CASRWGTGFGVQETQYF

len: 15
j_gene: TRBJ2-3
v_gene: TRBV6-2/TRBV6-3
d_gene: -
abundance: -
CDR3nt: TGTGCCAGCAGTTTCCCGGCCCTTAGCACAGATACGCAGTATTTT
CDR3aa: CASSFPALSTDTQYF

len: 16
j_gene: TRBJ1-2
v_gene: TRBV29-1
d_gene: TRBD1
abundance: many
CDR3nt: TGCAGCGTTGCTTTGAGGGGGGTGACAGGGCGCCGGGGCTACACCTTC
CDR3aa: CSVALRGVTGRRGYTF

len: 14
j_gene: TRBJ2-4
v_gene: TRBV12-3/TRBV12-4
d_gene: -
abundance: many
CDR3nt: TGTGCCAGCAGTTTGAGTCCGGGCAAAAACATTCAGTACTTC
CDR3aa: CASSLSPGKNIQYF

len: 18
j_gene: TRBJ2-2
v_gene: TRBV24-1
d_gene: -
abundance: -
CDR3nt: TGTGCCACCAGTGATTTATTTTTTAGGCCAGATAACACCGGGGAGCTGTTTTTT
CDR3aa: CATSDLFFRPDNTGELFF

len: 13
j_gene: TRBJ2-1
v_gene: TRBV12-3/TRBV12-4
d_gene: -
abundance: many
CDR3nt: TGTGCCAGCAGTCCCCAGGGGTGGAATGAGCAGTTCTTC
CDR3aa: CASSPQGWNEQFF

len: 17
j_gene: TRBJ1-1
v_gene: TRBV7-9
d_gene: -
abundance: -
CDR3nt: TGTGCCAGCAGCTCGAAAGCACTCCGAGACGGGGACACTGAAGCTTTCTTT
CDR3aa: CASSSKALRDGDTEAFF

len: 17
j_gene: TRBJ2-4
v_gene: TRBV6-2/TRBV6-3
d_gene: -
abundance: -
CDR3nt: TGTGCCAGCAGTTTACTCCCCCCGGGACGAATAAAAAACATTCAGTACTTC
CDR3aa: CASSLLPPGRIKNIQYF

len: 15
j_gene: TRBJ2-3
v_gene: TRBV5-1
d_gene: TRBD1
abundance: -
CDR3nt: TGCGCCAGCAGCCCGGGACAGGAAGGCACAGATACGCAGTATTTT
CDR3aa: CASSPGQEGTDTQYF

len: 14
j_gene: TRBJ2-3
v_gene: TRBV7-6
d_gene: -
abundance: many
CDR3nt: TGTGCCAGCAGCTTATACGGGTCGGAAGATACGCAGTATTTT
CDR3aa: CASSLYGSEDTQYF

len: 14
j_gene: TRBJ2-3
v_gene: TRBV4-3
d_gene: -
abundance: few
CDR3nt: TGCGCCAGCAGCCAAGAAGCGCTCACAGATACGCAGTATTTT
CDR3aa: CASSQEALTDTQYF

len: 16
j_gene: TRBJ2-1
v_gene: TRBV24-1
d_gene: -
abundance: many
CDR3nt: TGTGCCACCAGTGCTCCCGGGTCCAGCTCCTACAATGAGCAGTTCTTC
CDR3aa: CATSAPGSSSYNEQFF

len: 12
j_gene: TRBJ2-7
v_gene: TRBV20-1
d_gene: -
abundance: -
CDR3nt: TGCAGTGCGCGCGGACCAACCTACGAGCAGTACTTC
CDR3aa: CSARGPTYEQYF

len: 15
j_gene: TRBJ2-4
v_gene: TRBV5-1
d_gene: -
abundance: -
CDR3nt: TGCGCCAGCAGGGCAGCATTCCAATCCAAAAACATTCAGTACTTC
CDR3aa: CASRAAFQSKNIQYF

len: 15
j_gene: TRBJ2-2
v_gene: TRBV27
d_gene: TRBD1
abundance: many
CDR3nt: TGTGCCAGCAGTCTTCCTATGACAGGGACCGGGGAGCTGTTTTTT
CDR3aa: CASSLPMTGTGELFF

len: 15
j_gene: TRBJ2-1
v_gene: TRBV12-3/TRBV12-4
d_gene: TRBD2
abundance: many
CDR3nt: TGTGCCAGCAGACACGGGGGACTAGCGGACAATGAGCAGTTCTTC
CDR3aa: CASRHGGLADNEQFF

len: 16
j_gene: TRBJ2-3
v_gene: TRBV18
d_gene: -
abundance: -
CDR3nt: TGTGCCAGCTCACCCCAGGCCCTTAGGGGGGGCGATACGCAGTATTTT
CDR3aa: CASSPQALRGGDTQYF

len: 11
j_gene: TRBJ2-1
v_gene: TRBV28
d_gene: -
abundance: many
CDR3nt: TGTGCCAGCAAGGGTGGGGTTGAGCAGTTCTTC
CDR3aa: CASKGGVEQFF

len: 14
j_gene: TRBJ2-3
v_gene: TRBV5-1
d_gene: TRBD1
abundance: few
CDR3nt: TGCGCCAGCCGACTGGGACAGGGAACCGATACGCAGTATTTT
CDR3aa: CASRLGQGTDTQYF

len: 10
j_gene: TRBJ2-1
v_gene: TRBV29-1
d_gene: -
abundance: many
CDR3nt: TGCAGCGTTTGGCAAGGGGGGCAGTTCTTC
CDR3aa: CSVWQGGQFF

len: 16
j_gene: TRBJ2-1
v_gene: TRBV24-1
d_gene: TRBD2
abundance: few
CDR3nt: TGTGCCACCAGCCCAGCGGGGGGGAGCTCCTACAATGAGCAGTTCTTC
CDR3aa: CATSPAGGSSYNEQFF

len: 15
j_gene: TRBJ2-5
v_gene: TRBV14
d_gene: -
abundance: few
CDR3nt: TGTGCCAGCAGCCAGGAAAAACAGGGTTGGGAGACCCAGTACTTC
CDR3aa: CASSQEKQGWETQYF

len: 15
j_gene: TRBJ2-7
v_gene: TRBV6-2/TRBV6-3
d_gene: -
abundance: -
CDR3nt: TGTGCCAGCAGTTCAGTCCGGGACGGGCCCAACGAGCAGTACTTC
CDR3aa: CASSSVRDGPNEQYF

len: 16
j_gene: TRBJ2-4
v_gene: TRBV11-2
d_gene: TRBD2
abundance: few
CDR3nt: TGTGCCAGCAGCTCGTTAGCGGGAGCTCCCAAAAACATTCAGTACTTC
CDR3aa: CASSSLAGAPKNIQYF

len: 13
j_gene: TRBJ1-6
v_gene: TRBV9
d_gene: -
abundance: few
CDR3nt: TGTGCCAGCAGCGGAATTATAGGGTCACCCCTCCACTTT
CDR3aa: CASSGIIGSPLHF

len: 13
j_gene: TRBJ2-5
v_gene: TRBV12-3/TRBV12-4
d_gene: -
abundance: many
CDR3nt: TGTGCCAGCAGCCAGGGGTTTCGTGAGACCCAGTACTTC
CDR3aa: CASSQGFRETQYF

len: 13
j_gene: TRBJ2-5
v_gene: TRBV9
d_gene: -
abundance: many
CDR3nt: TGTGCCAGCAGCACACGGAACCAAGAGACCCAGTACTTC
CDR3aa: CASSTRNQETQYF

len: 16
j_gene: TRBJ2-1
v_gene: TRBV7-3
d_gene: -
abundance: few
CDR3nt: TGTGCCAGCAGCTGGGGGCGAGAGGATCCCTACAATGAGCAGTTCTTC
CDR3aa: CASSWGREDPYNEQFF